This T cell receptor beta chain was obtained from a study of CD8 T cells in Susac syndrome. TEMRA cells were FACS-enriched, with CD8+ and CD4+ T cells isolated negatively. This CDR3 region has 16 residues. V lost 6 bases to trimming and J lost 2 bases; unmatched junction nucleotides: 10. Germline assignment: CDR1 SEHNR and CDR2 FQNEAQ (reference sequence). RNA was extracted with the RNeasy kit, and a quantity of roughly 0.45 to 1 ug was reverse transcribed using random hexamers. TCRdb reprocessed the immunoSEQ multiplex PCR reads via MiXCR and lists one record per CDR3 protein. The table has over 350,000 distinct CDR3 sequences, approximately 89% seen once.

This TCR came from a human donor with multiple sclerosis. What was sequenced was CD8+ T cells from PBMCs. The chain is built from TRBV7-9 and TRBJ2-3; the match to TRBD1 covers 8 bases. This CDR3 is CASRFRAGQDTDTQYF. DNA for the CDR3: TGTGCCAGCAGATTCCGTGCGGGACAGGACACAGATACGCAGTATTTT.